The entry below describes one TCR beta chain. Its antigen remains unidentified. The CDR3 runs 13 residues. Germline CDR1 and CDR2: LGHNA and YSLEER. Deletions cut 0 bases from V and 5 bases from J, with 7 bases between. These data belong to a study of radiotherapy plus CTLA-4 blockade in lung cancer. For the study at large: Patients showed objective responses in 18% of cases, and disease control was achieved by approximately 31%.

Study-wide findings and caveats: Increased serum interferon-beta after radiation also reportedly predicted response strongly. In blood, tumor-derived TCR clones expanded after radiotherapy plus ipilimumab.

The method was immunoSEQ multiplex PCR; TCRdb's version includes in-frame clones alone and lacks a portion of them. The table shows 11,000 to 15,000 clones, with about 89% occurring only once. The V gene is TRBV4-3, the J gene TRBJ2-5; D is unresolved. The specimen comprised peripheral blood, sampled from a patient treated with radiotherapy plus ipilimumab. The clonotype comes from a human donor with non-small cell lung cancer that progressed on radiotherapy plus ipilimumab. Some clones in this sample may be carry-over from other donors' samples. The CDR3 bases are TGCGCCAGCAGCCAAGAAAGAGTTGAGACCCAGTACTTC. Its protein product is CASSQERVETQYF.